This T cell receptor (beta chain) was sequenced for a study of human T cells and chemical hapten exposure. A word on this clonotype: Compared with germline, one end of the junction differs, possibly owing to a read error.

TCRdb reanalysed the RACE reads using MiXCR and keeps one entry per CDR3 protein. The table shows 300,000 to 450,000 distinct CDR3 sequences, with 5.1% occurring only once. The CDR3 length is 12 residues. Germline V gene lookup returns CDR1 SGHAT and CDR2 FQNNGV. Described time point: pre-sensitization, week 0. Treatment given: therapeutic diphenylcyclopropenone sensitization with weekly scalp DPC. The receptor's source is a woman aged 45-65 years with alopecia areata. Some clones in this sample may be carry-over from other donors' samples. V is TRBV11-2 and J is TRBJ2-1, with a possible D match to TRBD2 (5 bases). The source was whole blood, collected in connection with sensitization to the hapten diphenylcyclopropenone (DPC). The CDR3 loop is CASSAARGGLLF. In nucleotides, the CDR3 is TGTGCCAGCAGCGCGGCTAGAGGAGGTCTGCTCTTC.